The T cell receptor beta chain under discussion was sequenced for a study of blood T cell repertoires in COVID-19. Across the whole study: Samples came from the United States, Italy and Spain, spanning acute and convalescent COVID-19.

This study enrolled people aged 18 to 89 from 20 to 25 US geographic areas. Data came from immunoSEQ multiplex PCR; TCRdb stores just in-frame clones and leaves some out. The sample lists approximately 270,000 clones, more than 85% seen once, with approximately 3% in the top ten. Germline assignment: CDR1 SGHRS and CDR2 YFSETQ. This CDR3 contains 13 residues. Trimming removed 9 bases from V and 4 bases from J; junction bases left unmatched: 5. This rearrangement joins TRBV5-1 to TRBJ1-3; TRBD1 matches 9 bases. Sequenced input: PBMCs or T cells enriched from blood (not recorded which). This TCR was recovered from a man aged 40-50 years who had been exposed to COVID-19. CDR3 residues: CATRTGVGNTIYF. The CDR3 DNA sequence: TGCGCCACAAGGACAGGGGTCGGAAACACCATATATTTT.